This TCR beta chain was observed in a study of low-dose radiotherapy and immunotherapy resistance in tumors. Overall study: Fractions of 1 Gy went to Cohort 2 every two weeks, for 13 Gy over 26 weeks.

Time point meaning: before trial treatment. Along with nivolumab and ipilimumab, donors received aspirin, low-dose cyclophosphamide and low-dose radiotherapy. Tumors of eligible patients were advanced, solid and lacking tumor-infiltrating lymphocytes. This clonotype has a count of ten or more. Covering alpha and beta chains, TRAV- and TRBV-specific primers were used for the first-strand cDNA. Over approximately 20 PCR cycles, TCRs were amplified from a constant-region primer and V-primer adapter. MiXCR was run by TCRdb on the reads, yielding one entry per CDR3 protein. The repertoire holds about 82,000 distinct CDR3 sequences, with under 20% as singletons. V lost 6 bases and J 0 bases, leaving 9 bases between the germline ends. This CDR3 region has 14 residues.

The sequenced sample was PBMCs, obtained before treatment. The sequence was obtained from a male donor with prostate cancer. The V and J genes are TRBV12-3 or TRBV12-4 and TRBJ1-3; unclear D gene. CDR3 coding DNA: TGTGCCAGCAGAGACATTAACTCTGGAAACACCATATATTTT. It encodes CASRDINSGNTIYF.